This T cell receptor (beta chain) was retrieved from a study of identical twins. General study findings and limits: Weaker excess sharing between twins was seen in beta out-of-frame sequences.

TCRdb reanalysed the 5' RACE reads using MiXCR and keeps one entry per CDR3 protein. Among hundreds of thousands of distinct CDR3 sequences listed, more than 20% were seen once. Germline values: CDR1 SGHRS, CDR2 YFSETQ. V was pared by 0 bases and J by 5 bases, with 11 bases of the junction left unmatched. CDR3 length: 18 amino acids. About this clonotype: Its antigen is undetermined.

These data also formed part of another study, on yellow fever vaccine responses in identical twins. In that study: Reportedly, the T cell response mounted by twins to vaccine seemed partly convergent, partly personalized.

J is TRBJ2-2 and V is TRBV5-1; 9 positions match TRBD2. The sequenced material came from CD4+ T cells sorted from blood. This clonotype originated in a woman aged 18-29 years in good health. The CDR3 sequence: CASSLEGSGRSDTGELFF. In DNA, the CDR3 is TGCGCCAGCAGCTTGGAGGGTAGCGGGAGAAGTGATACCGGGGAGCTGTTTTTT.